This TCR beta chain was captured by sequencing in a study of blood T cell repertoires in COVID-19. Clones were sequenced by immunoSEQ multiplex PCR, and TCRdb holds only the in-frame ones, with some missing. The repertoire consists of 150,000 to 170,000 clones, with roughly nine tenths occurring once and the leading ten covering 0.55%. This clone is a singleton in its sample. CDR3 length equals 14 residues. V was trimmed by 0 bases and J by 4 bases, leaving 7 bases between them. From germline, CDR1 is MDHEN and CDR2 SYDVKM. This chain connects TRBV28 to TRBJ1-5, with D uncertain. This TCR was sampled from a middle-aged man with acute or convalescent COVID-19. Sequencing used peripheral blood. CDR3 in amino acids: CASSLWAGNQPQHF. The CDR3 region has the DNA TGTGCCAGCAGTTTATGGGCAGGAAATCAGCCCCAGCATTTT.